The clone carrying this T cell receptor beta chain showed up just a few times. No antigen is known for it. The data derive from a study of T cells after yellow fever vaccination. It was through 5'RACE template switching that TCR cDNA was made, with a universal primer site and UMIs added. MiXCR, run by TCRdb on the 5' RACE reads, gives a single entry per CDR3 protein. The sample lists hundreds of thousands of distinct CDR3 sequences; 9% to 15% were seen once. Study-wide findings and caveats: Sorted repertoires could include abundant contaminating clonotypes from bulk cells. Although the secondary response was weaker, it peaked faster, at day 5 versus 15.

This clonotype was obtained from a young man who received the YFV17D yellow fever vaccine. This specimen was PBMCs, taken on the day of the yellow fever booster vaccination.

In DNA, the CDR3 is TGCGCCAGCAGCTTGGACGGGACAGGGGCCGCCCAGAGGCAGTACTTC. It is translated as CASSLDGTGAAQRQYF. J is TRBJ2-7 and V is TRBV5-1, with 10 bases lining up with TRBD1. The trim removed 0 bases at V and 9 bases at J, leaving 12 bases unmatched. The CDR3 totals 16 residues. Germline V gene data show CDR1 as SGHRS and CDR2 as YFSETQ.